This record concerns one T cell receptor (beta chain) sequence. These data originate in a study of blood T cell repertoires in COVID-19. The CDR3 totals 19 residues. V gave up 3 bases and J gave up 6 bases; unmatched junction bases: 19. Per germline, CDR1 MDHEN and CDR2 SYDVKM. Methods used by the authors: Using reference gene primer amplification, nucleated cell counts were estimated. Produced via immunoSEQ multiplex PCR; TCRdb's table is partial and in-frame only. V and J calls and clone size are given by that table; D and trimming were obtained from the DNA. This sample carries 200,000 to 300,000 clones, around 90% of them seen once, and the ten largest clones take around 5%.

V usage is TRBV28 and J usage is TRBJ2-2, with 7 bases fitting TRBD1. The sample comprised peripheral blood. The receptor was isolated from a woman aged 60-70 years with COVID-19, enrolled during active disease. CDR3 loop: CASSLLGGKVVGRAGELFF. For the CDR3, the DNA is TGTGCCAGCAGTTTGTTAGGGGGCAAAGTCGTAGGAAGGGCCGGGGAGCTGTTTTTT.